This T cell receptor beta chain was captured by sequencing in a study of blood T cell repertoires in COVID-19. Generated by immunoSEQ multiplex PCR, the TCRdb table keeps only in-frame clones and is missing some. This table has 88,000 or so clones, 75% to 90% appearing once. The V and J ends lost 4 bases and 5 bases, in that order; junction bases with no gene match: 11. The CDR3 loop spans 15 amino acids. Germline V gives CDR1 SGHDT, CDR2 YYEEEE. Input material: PBMCs or T cells enriched from blood (not recorded which). V is TRBV5-6 and J is TRBJ2-5; 7 nucleotides align to TRBD1. The TCR comes from a woman aged 45 to 65 with acute COVID-19. CDR3 nucleotide sequence: TGTGCCAGCAGCCCTGAGGGGGCGGCGAGGGAGACCCAGTACTTC. Translated, it gives CASSPEGAARETQYF.